These T cell receptor beta chains were read from a single sample in a study of T cells in Graves' hyperthyroidism and ophthalmopathy. TCRdb re-analysed the multiplex PCR reads in MiXCR, keeping a single row per CDR3 protein. The data contain roughly 510,000 distinct CDR3 sequences, around 20% of them singletons. Sequencing used blood. These receptors were collected from a man aged 18 to 29 with Graves' hyperthyroidism. CDR3s include the opening cysteine and the closing phenylalanine or tryptophan. A D gene is named only where the DNA matches it firmly. Expanded clones get a size class; other rows say once, few or many, or leave the size out.

>NA|TRBV19|TRBJ2-2|NA
CASSIPGGLCF
TGTGCCAGTAGTATACCCGGCGGGCTGTGTTTT
>TRBD1|TRBV12-3/TRBV12-4|TRBJ2-7|many
CASSTGTAQYF
TGTGCCAGCAGCACCGGGACAGCGCAGTACTTC
>NA|TRBV5-1|TRBJ1-3|NA
CASSLWSPSGNTIYF
TGCGCCAGCAGCTTGTGGAGTCCCTCTGGAAACACCATATATTTT
>NA|TRBV11-1|TRBJ2-7|NA
CASSLAKGPGSPYEQYF
TGTGCCAGCAGCCTAGCGAAAGGCCCAGGGAGTCCGTACGAGCAGTACTTC
>TRBD1|TRBV6-5|TRBJ1-2|many
CASSVPDRQSDGYTF
TGTGCCAGCAGCGTTCCGGACAGGCAGTCGGATGGCTACACCTTC
>NA|TRBV15|TRBJ2-7|NA
CATSRDFGIEQYF
TGTGCCACCAGCAGAGATTTCGGTATCGAGCAGTACTTC
>NA|TRBV4-1|TRBJ1-2|many
CASSQSLGDYGYTF
TGCGCCAGCAGCCAGAGTTTAGGAGACTATGGCTACACCTTC
>TRBD2|TRBV24-1|TRBJ2-7|many
CATSDPRGGTEQYF
TGTGCCACCAGTGATCCTCGGGGAGGGACCGAGCAGTACTTC
>NA|TRBV18|TRBJ2-2|few
CASSPPIGTNTGELFF
TGTGCCAGCTCACCACCGATAGGGACGAACACCGGGGAGCTGTTTTTT
>NA|TRBV6-1|TRBJ2-2|many
CASSEADRHTGELFF
TGTGCCAGCAGTGAAGCCGACAGACACACCGGGGAGCTGTTTTTT
>NA|TRBV20-1|TRBJ1-5|many
CSARVRTGGSNQPQHF
TGCAGTGCTAGAGTAAGGACGGGGGGATCCAATCAGCCCCAGCATTTT
>TRBD1|TRBV5-1|TRBJ2-5|many
CASSRPGQGQETQYF
TGCGCCAGCAGCCGGCCCGGACAGGGGCAAGAGACCCAGTACTTC
>TRBD1|TRBV2|TRBJ1-2|NA
CASGTGGFYGYSF
TGTGCCAGCGGGACAGGGGGATTCTATGGCTACAGCTTC
>NA|TRBV19|TRBJ1-2|many
CASTLGPSWDYGYTF
TGTGCCAGTACCCTAGGGCCTTCCTGGGACTATGGCTACACCTTC
>NA|TRBV19|TRBJ2-3|few
CASSIGRTDTQYF
TGTGCCAGTAGTATAGGCAGAACAGATACGCAGTATTTT
>NA|TRBV7-2|TRBJ2-7|many
CASSSHGGTDYEQYF
TGTGCCAGCAGCTCCCACGGAGGGACGGACTACGAGCAGTACTTC
>TRBD1|TRBV28|TRBJ2-5|many
CASSDDREYQETQYF
TGTGCCAGCAGTGACGACAGGGAGTACCAAGAGACCCAGTACTTC
>NA|TRBV29-1|TRBJ1-2|many
CSVEERGYTF
TGCAGCGTGGAGGAGCGGGGCTACACCTTC
>TRBD2|TRBV12-3/TRBV12-4|TRBJ2-7|NA
CASSLASGRADEQYF
TGTGCCAGCAGTTTAGCTAGCGGGAGGGCCGACGAGCAGTACTTC
>NA|TRBV6-2/TRBV6-3|TRBJ1-1|many
CAIRLAGDLNTEAFF
TGTGCCATCCGCCTCGCCGGGGACTTGAACACTGAAGCTTTCTTT